The TCR beta chain described here comes from a study of cytomegalovirus exposure and HLA in healthy donors. Across the study: About 85 million unique TCR sequences came from HLA-typed donors in an early release. Whole-study results and caveats: A later analysis found common viral pathogens apparently linked to several of the most significant clusters.

Germline V gene lookup returns CDR1 LNHDA and CDR2 SQIVND (reference sequence). This CDR3 is built from 14 residues. J gave up 4 bases and V 5 bases, and 7 bases lay outside the gene matches. 13 Jbeta primers and 60 Vbeta primers were used for the PCR. The authors' processing: A later analysis tallied about 80 million unique TCR beta chains, about 9.9 million of them shared. Clones were read by immunoSEQ multiplex PCR, and TCRdb kept only the in-frame ones, dropping some. D and trimming come from the DNA, and the V and J calls and clone size come from that table. The sample includes 150,000 to 200,000 clones, 87% of them seen just once. Turning to this clone: Its matching antigen is unknown.

The sequence derives from a girl under three years old in good health and CMV-seronegative. Sequenced input: PBMCs. V usage is TRBV19 and J usage is TRBJ1-1; 7 positions match TRBD1. The CDR3 sequence: CASSLGQFSTEAFF. For the CDR3, the DNA is TGTGCCAGTAGTTTGGGACAGTTCTCCACTGAAGCTTTCTTT.